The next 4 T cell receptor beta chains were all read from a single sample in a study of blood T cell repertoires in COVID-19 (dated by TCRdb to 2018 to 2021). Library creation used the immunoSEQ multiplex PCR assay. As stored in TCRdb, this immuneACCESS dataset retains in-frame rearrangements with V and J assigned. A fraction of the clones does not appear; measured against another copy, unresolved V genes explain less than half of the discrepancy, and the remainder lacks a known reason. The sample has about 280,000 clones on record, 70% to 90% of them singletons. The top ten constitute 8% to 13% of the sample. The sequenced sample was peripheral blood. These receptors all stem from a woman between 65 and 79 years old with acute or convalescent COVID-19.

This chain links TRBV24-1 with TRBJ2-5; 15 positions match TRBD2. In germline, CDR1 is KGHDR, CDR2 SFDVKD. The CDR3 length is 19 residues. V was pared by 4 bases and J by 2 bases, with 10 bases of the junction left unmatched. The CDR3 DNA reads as TGTGCCACCAGTGACCCTGGGACTAGCGGGGGGCCTATTCAAGAGACCCAGTACTTC. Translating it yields CATSDPGTSGGPIQETQYF.

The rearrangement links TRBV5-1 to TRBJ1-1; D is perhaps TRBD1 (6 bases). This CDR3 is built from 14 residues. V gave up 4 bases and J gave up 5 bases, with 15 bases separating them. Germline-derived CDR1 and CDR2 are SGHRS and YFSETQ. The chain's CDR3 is CASSTNLGGTEAFF. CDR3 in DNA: TGCGCCAGCAGCACGAATTTAGGGGGAACTGAAGCTTTCTTT.

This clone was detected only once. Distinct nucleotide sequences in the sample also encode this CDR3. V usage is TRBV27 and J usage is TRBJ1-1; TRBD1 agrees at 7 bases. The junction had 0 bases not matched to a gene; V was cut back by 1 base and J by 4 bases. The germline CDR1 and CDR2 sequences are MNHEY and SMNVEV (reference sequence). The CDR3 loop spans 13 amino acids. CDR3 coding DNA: TGTGCCAGCAGTTTATACAGGGGCACTGAAGCTTTCTTT. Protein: CASSLYRGTEAFF.

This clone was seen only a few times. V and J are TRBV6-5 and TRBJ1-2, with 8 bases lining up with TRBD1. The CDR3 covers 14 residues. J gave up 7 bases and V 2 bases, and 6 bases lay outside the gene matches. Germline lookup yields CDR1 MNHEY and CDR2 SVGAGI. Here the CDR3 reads CASSYQGAPGGYTF. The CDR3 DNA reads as TGTGCCAGCAGTTACCAGGGGGCTCCGGGTGGCTACACCTTC.